This entry describes one TCR beta chain. Study processing details: Reference gene primers were amplified, and this amplification served to estimate nucleated cell counts. Clones were sequenced by immunoSEQ multiplex PCR, and TCRdb holds only the in-frame ones, with some missing. The V and J calls and clone size come from that table; D and trimming were worked out from the DNA. This table has just under 150,000 clones, about 90% appearing once. This record belongs to a study of blood T cell repertoires in COVID-19. Whole-study context: Some COVID-19 samples were acute and others convalescent; all came from the United States, Italy and Spain. Sample material is recorded as cDNA or gDNA derived from T cells, B-cell-depleted T cells, or PBMCs.

The CDR3 has 15 residues. Trimming took off 1 base at V and 6 bases at J, with 14 bases between the two ends. Germline V lookup: CDR1 SGHKS, CDR2 YYEKEE (reference sequence). The clonotype originates from a middle-aged man who had recovered from COVID-19. V is TRBV5-5 and J is TRBJ2-4; D is undetermined. Sequencing used peripheral blood. CDR3 DNA: TGTGCCAGCAGCTTGAATTCTCCTACCTCAAACATTCAGTACTTC. Encoded protein: CASSLNSPTSNIQYF.